This T cell receptor (beta chain) was profiled in a study of blood T cells in healthy people across ages. Primed by a sample-barcoded 5' primer and a J-beta primer mix, a second PCR proceeded for 7 to 11 cycles. Sequencing recovered at least 3 million CDR3-containing paired-end reads from each sample. TCRdb re-analysed the 5' RACE reads in MiXCR, keeping a single row per CDR3 protein. The table records 1.5 million to 2 million distinct CDR3 sequences, roughly two fifths of them present only once. General study findings and limits: The long-lived group displayed more naive CD4+ cells, plus higher diversity, than the aged donors did. Roughly linear declines in TCR beta diversity per million T cells occurred with age.

This CDR3 has 17 amino acids. Trimming took 6 bases from V and 0 from J, leaving 15 bases between them. The germline V gene has CDR1 MNHNS and CDR2 SASEGT. This clonotype was counted only a few times. Its antigen is undetermined. The sequence derives from a human donor in good health. Input material: blood. V gene TRBV6-1 combines with J gene TRBJ1-6; no firm D call. The CDR3 sequence is CASRDIPVSSYNSPLHF. The CDR3, as DNA: TGTGCCAGCAGAGACATTCCCGTGAGCTCCTATAATTCACCCCTCCACTTT.